The present entry profiles one T cell receptor (beta chain) with its context. Its antigen remains unknown. These data originate in a study of T cell repertoires in cytomegalovirus infection. About the research overall: The authors used CMV epitopes that were HLA-C-restricted (recently identified) and HLA-B-restricted (well studied). Both CMV infection and a matching HLA type were indicated by public TCR beta signatures.

TCRdb independently ran MiXCR on the reads; one entry per CDR3 protein. The sample contains under 300,000 distinct CDR3 sequences, roughly a fifth of which appear only once. Regarding the study as a whole: Accumulated public TCR beta family frequency recognized individuals carrying CMV together with the relevant HLA. Within the response measured ex vivo, HLA-C-restricted CMV-specific TCR beta clonotypes were dominant.

Germline V gene lookup returns CDR1 LNHDA and CDR2 SQIVND (reference sequence). Trimming took off 2 bases at V and 0 bases at J, with 6 bases between the two ends. This CDR3 is 14 amino acids long. Sequencing used cultured PBMCs, obtained from culture after CMV antigen stimulation. V usage is TRBV19 and J usage is TRBJ2-3; D uncertain. The source of this sequence is a human donor in good health (CMV status not recorded). Some clones in this sample may be carry-over from other donors' samples. DNA for the CDR3: TGTGCCAGTAGTATACAGGCCAGCACAGATACGCAGTATTTT. This sequence encodes CASSIQASTDTQYF.